This T cell receptor beta chain is from a study of CD4 T cells in relation to SARS-CoV-2 and coronaviruses. Study-wide results and caveats: The cross-reactivity analysis covered only spike protein, not other viral proteins. Each donor contributed either pre-pandemic or post-infection samples, not both.

The repertoire was sequenced with immunoSEQ multiplex PCR; TCRdb's copy has only in-frame clones and lacks some. Here the sample spans 25,000 to 35,000 clones, less than 80% being singletons. Details on this clone: As yet, its antigen is unknown.

With 3 bases removed from V and 0 bases from J, the gap between germline ends came to 9 bases. In germline, CDR1 is SSHAT, CDR2 FNYEAQ (reference sequence). This CDR3 has 15 amino acids. The unexposed donors gave CD4+ T cells in about 2010-2019, prior to COVID-19. After more than eight days of culture, CD4+ T cells were isolated. Sequenced input: CD4+ T cells from PBMCs, cultured in vitro. The source of this sequence is a human donor in good health. This chain connects TRBV7-7 to TRBJ2-1, with a possible D match to TRBD2 (6 bases). The CDR3 nucleotides are TGTGCCAGCAGCTTGGTGGGGGGCTCCTACAATGAGCAGTTCTTC. Protein product: CASSLVGGSYNEQFF.